Included here is one T cell receptor (beta chain) sequence, with context. Its antigen is as yet unknown. Trimming removed 0 bases from V and 7 bases from J; junction bases left unmatched: 5. CDR3 length: 15 residues. CDR1 and CDR2 from the germline V gene are SGHTA and FQGNSA. These data are taken from a study of OX40 agonist ivuxolimab in advanced cancers. Overall study: Enrollees could have had prior anti-PD-1, anti-PD-L1 or anti-CTLA-4 therapy, which around 43% had received. Findings of the study overall: CD8+ T cells averaged more expanded clones than CD4+. At 0.1 to 3.0 mg/kg and by week 6, clonal expansion occurred in CD4+ and CD8+ blood T cells.

Blood draws occurred at baseline, cycle 4 day 1, and cycle 7 day 1. Sequencing was performed with immunoSEQ multiplex PCR; in TCRdb, only in-frame clones are kept and a portion is missing. The sample has approximately 100,000 clones; roughly 90% are singletons. This rearrangement joins TRBV7-2 to TRBJ2-1, with 8 bases matching TRBD2. The clonotype was recovered from an adult with an advanced solid tumor such as melanoma, head and neck, liver or kidney cancer. The sequencing here drew on CD4+ or CD8+ T cells sorted from blood, taken in a trial of the OX40 agonist ivuxolimab. The CDR3 sequence: CASSLAPGGWNEQFF. CDR3 nucleotides: TGTGCCAGCAGCTTAGCGCCGGGGGGGTGGAATGAGCAGTTCTTC.